The present TCR beta chain was sequenced within a study of blood T cell repertoires in COVID-19. Study information: COVID-19 samples, acute and convalescent, were from the United States, Italy and Spain. The analysed material was cDNA or gDNA that came from T cells, B-cell-depleted T cells, or PBMCs.

This clone was picked up a small number of times. Trimming stripped 1 base from V and 6 bases from J, with 12 bases between. CDR3 length: 15 residues. Germline values: CDR1 SNHLY, CDR2 FYNNEI. In the original workflow: Reference gene primer amplification gave nucleated cell count estimates. The repertoire was sequenced with immunoSEQ multiplex PCR; TCRdb's copy has only in-frame clones and lacks some. V, J and clone size were drawn from that table, and D and trimming were deduced from the DNA. Among 150,000 to 200,000 clones listed, roughly 86% were seen once. Sequencing was carried out using peripheral blood. This clonotype originated in a woman in her 50s with acute or convalescent COVID-19. The chain carries TRBV2 and TRBJ2-2; D ambiguous. CDR3 DNA: TGTGCCAGCAGTGAAGTAGATCAGGTAGCCGGGGAGCTGTTTTTT. It translates to CASSEVDQVAGELFF.